The clone carrying this TCR beta chain turned up a few times. The antigen is undetermined. The entry originates in a study of identical twins. The germline V and J ends were trimmed by 5 bases and 6 bases, with 14 bases remaining between them. Germline CDR1 and CDR2: GTSNPN and SVGIG (reference sequence). The CDR3 extends over 13 amino acids. Points from the study as a whole: For cord blood, abundant beta clonotypes had fewer insertions, unlike memory repertoires, which showed none.

cDNA carried unique molecular identifiers, and a universal primer site was added by template switching. TCRdb re-derived calls from the 5' RACE reads in MiXCR, one entry per CDR3 protein. This table holds approximately 600,000 distinct CDR3 sequences, approximately 10% found once. Another study also made use of these data, one on yellow fever vaccine responses in identical twins.

The chain is built from TRBV30 and TRBJ2-1; maybe TRBD2 (7 bases). The source material was PBMCs. The TCR was taken from a woman between 18 and 29 years old in good health. The DNA of the CDR3 is TGTGCCTGGGGGGGCGGGGGCTTCAATGAGCAGTTCTTC. This codes for CAWGGGGFNEQFF.